Listed below are T cell receptor beta chains from one sample, sequenced in a study of blood T cell repertoires in COVID-19. The method was immunoSEQ multiplex PCR; TCRdb's version includes in-frame clones alone and lacks a portion of them. The sample holds fewer than 400,000 clones; over 80% are singletons and the top ten take about 5%. The sample was PBMCs or T cells enriched from blood (not recorded which). Every receptor here comes from a man aged 25 to 40 who had recovered from COVID-19. Both conserved end residues are part of each CDR3.

j_gene: TRBJ2-3
v_gene: TRBV10-3
CDR3aa: CAISESGSRADTQYF

j_gene: TRBJ2-1
v_gene: TRBV6-1
CDR3aa: CASSENERGSYNEQFF

j_gene: TRBJ2-5
v_gene: TRBV5-1
CDR3aa: CASSLGTGGETQYF

j_gene: TRBJ1-4
v_gene: TRBV5-8
CDR3aa: CASSSSPGREDEKLFF

j_gene: TRBJ1-5
v_gene: TRBV19
CDR3aa: CASSISAGGLIYQPQHF

j_gene: TRBJ1-5
v_gene: TRBV2
CDR3aa: CASGPTGGRQPQHF

j_gene: TRBJ2-1
v_gene: TRBV4-1
CDR3aa: CASSQELDTGTYNEQFF

j_gene: TRBJ2-5
v_gene: TRBV19
CDR3aa: CASSPTEETQYF

j_gene: TRBJ2-2
v_gene: TRBV9
CDR3aa: CASSVAPTGELFF

j_gene: TRBJ1-2
v_gene: TRBV28
CDR3aa: CASSLNYGYTF

j_gene: TRBJ2-7
v_gene: TRBV11-3
CDR3aa: CASSLGAHTGTGEQYF